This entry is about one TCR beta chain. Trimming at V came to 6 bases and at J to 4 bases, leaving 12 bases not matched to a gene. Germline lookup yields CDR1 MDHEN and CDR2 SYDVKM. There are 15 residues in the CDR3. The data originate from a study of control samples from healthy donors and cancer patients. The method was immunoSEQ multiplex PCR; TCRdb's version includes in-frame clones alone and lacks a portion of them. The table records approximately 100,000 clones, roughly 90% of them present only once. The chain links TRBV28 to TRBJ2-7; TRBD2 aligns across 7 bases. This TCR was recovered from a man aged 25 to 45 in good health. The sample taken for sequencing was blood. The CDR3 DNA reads TGTGCCAGCAGCGAGTCACTAGCGATTAGATACGAGCAGTACTTC. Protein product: CASSESLAIRYEQYF. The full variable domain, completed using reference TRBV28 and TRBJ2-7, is DVKVTQSSRYLVKRTGEKVFLECVQDMDHENMFWYRQDPGLGLRLIYFSYDVKMKEKGDIPEGYSVSREKKERFSLILESASTNQTSMYLCASSESLAIRYEQYFGPGTRLTVT.